Below, one T cell receptor (beta chain) is given with its context. This specimen comes from a study of shared clonotypes between healthy human individuals. The data were produced by immunoSEQ multiplex PCR, yet TCRdb's version contains in-frame clones alone and is incomplete. The sample carries about 1.1 million clones, around 78% recorded once. Trimming removed 0 bases from V and 1 base from J, with 15 bases in between. The germline CDR1 and CDR2 sequences are SGHTA and FQGNSA. The CDR3 is 17 amino acids. Sample: memory CD4+ T cells from PBMCs. The subset was: CD45RA-negative fraction. This chain uses TRBV7-2 with TRBJ1-2; D may be TRBD1 (5 bases). The source of this sequence is a man aged 18 to 30 in good health. Some clones in this sample may be carry-over from other donors' samples. CDR3 coding DNA: TGTGCCAGCAGCTTAGCGGCGGGGGGACGGGGTAACTATGGCTACACCTTC. Encoded protein: CASSLAAGGRGNYGYTF.